This T cell receptor (beta chain) was found in a study of cytomegalovirus exposure and HLA in healthy donors. Whole-study findings and limits: Segments of the TCR beta V type were, in most cases, productive about 90% or about 30% of the time in an earlier analysis. Among the most significant clusters, several appeared linked to common viral pathogens in a later analysis. Presence/absence comparisons presumed near-even sequencing depth among donors.

For this clone: The antigen is unknown.

Vbeta (60) and Jbeta (13) primers were used in the PCR. Sequencing was performed with immunoSEQ multiplex PCR; in TCRdb, only in-frame clones are kept and a portion is missing. Seen here are roughly 250,000 clones, more than 55% observed once, and the top ten hold under 2.5%. The CDR3 runs to 15 residues. Germline V lookup: CDR1 MDHEN, CDR2 SYDVKM. The ends were cut back, 5 bases at V and 2 bases at J, with 14 bases in the middle. This TCR was sampled from a female donor in good health and CMV-seronegative. This sequence joins TRBV28 and TRBJ2-3; no clear D gene. The material sequenced was PBMCs. CDR3 nucleotide sequence: TGTGCCAGCAGTGGGCCAGTAGGTTTCACAGATACGCAGTATTTT. Its translation: CASSGPVGFTDTQYF.